The entry below gives a single T cell receptor (beta chain) sequence along with its context. CDR1 and CDR2 from the germline V gene are SEHNR and FQNEAQ (reference sequence). CDR3 length equals 14 residues. The junction had 9 bases not matched to a gene; V was cut back by 3 bases and J by 7 bases. The sample comes from a study of regulatory T cells in long-lasting Graves disease. Time point noted: newly diagnosed GD, antithyroid drugs for less than 3 months. The TCR library used RNA extracted from PBMCs. Combining iRepertoire HTBI primers with Arm-PCR of CDR3 regions, the authors built TCR beta libraries. A single record per CDR3 protein comes from TCRdb applying MiXCR to the multiplex PCR reads. The sample has about 540,000 distinct CDR3 sequences, approximately 15% seen once. These data were likewise used in another study, on T cells in Graves' hyperthyroidism and ophthalmopathy.

This TCR derives from a man under 40 with Graves disease. The V gene is TRBV7-9, the J gene TRBJ2-7; 7 nucleotides line up with TRBD1. The sequences come from peripheral blood mononuclear cells (PBMCs), collected at new diagnosis, from a patient treated with antithyroid drugs. The CDR3 here is CASSFRTGWEEQYF. The DNA of the CDR3 is TGTGCCAGCAGCTTTCGGACAGGTTGGGAAGAGCAGTACTTC.